A selection of T cell receptor beta chains follows, all from one sample in a study of T cell changes during pregnancy in multiple sclerosis. The repertoire was sequenced with immunoSEQ multiplex PCR; TCRdb's copy has only in-frame clones and lacks some. The sample consists of over 75,000 clones, roughly 92% of them appearing once. This sample comprised peripheral blood, obtained in the first trimester of pregnancy. Receptors originate from a female donor with multiple sclerosis, enrolled in a pregnancy study. Each CDR3 is given without its conserved first and last residue. Fields, in order: J gene, V gene, CDR3 protein.

>TRBJ2-1|TRBV28
ASRRGGSSYNEQF
>TRBJ2-5|TRBV23-1
AIRRLARYQETQY
>TRBJ2-7|TRBV5-8
ASSLGTGSTEQY
>TRBJ2-2|TRBV13
ASSSGLAENTGELF
>TRBJ2-3|TRBV29-1
SVTHPTSGNTDTQY
>TRBJ2-5|TRBV11-2
ASSLVRGVRETQY
>TRBJ1-2|TRBV5-1
ASSLGNSNGYT
>TRBJ1-4|TRBV7-2
ASSRAGEKTNEKLF
>TRBJ1-5|TRBV27
ASSTGTGGSYSNQPQH
>TRBJ2-2|TRBV4-1
ASSQLTGTGELF
>TRBJ2-6|TRBV4-3
ASSHDGSRLSGANVLT
>TRBJ2-3|TRBV2
AISGLVTDTQY
>TRBJ2-6|TRBV28
ASSAGTGTGVLT
>TRBJ2-1|TRBV4-2
ASSSGTGGYNEQF
>TRBJ2-3|TRBV29-1
SVALGMTGEWATDTQY
>TRBJ2-1|TRBV11-1
ASSPRQDNEQF
>TRBJ2-7|TRBV5-6
ASSFGDRVYEQY
>TRBJ2-2|TRBV6-5
ASRLLAGFGGELF
>TRBJ1-1|TRBV5-5
ASSLIDRNTEAF
>TRBJ2-5|TRBV2
ASRVLAVQETQY
>TRBJ1-2|TRBV2
ASSRTAGAGYT
>TRBJ2-4|TRBV7-9
ASSGAPKNIQY
>TRBJ1-1|TRBV5-6
ASSFDRGTEAF
>TRBJ2-2|TRBV13
ASSVTSGRITGELF
>TRBJ2-1|TRBV5-1
ASSLVAGVNNEQF
>TRBJ1-4|TRBV14
ASSQERGANEKLF
>TRBJ1-2|TRBV29-1
SAEDRAGYT
>TRBJ2-1|TRBV5-1
ASSLPSINEQF
>TRBJ2-7|TRBV7-8
ASSLVSLTRGNEQY
>TRBJ1-4|TRBV18
ASSPRQGPREKLF
>TRBJ1-2|TRBV19
ASKSGTAVNYGYT
>TRBJ2-4|TRBV30
ALTTGFVQY
>TRBJ2-3|TRBV6-5
ASSYFLTDTQY
>TRBJ1-5|TRBV28
ASFGRALDQPQH
>TRBJ1-5|TRBV7-9
ASSYVVGGGRNQPQH
>TRBJ2-5|TRBV4-2
ASSQGQGDQETQY
>TRBJ2-5|TRBV7-9
ASSFLTSGKETQY
>TRBJ2-4|TRBV7-2
ASSLGPVKNIQY
>TRBJ2-3|TRBV5-1
ASRPDRATDTQY
>TRBJ1-2|TRBV30
AWSVLAAGALDGYT
>TRBJ2-5|TRBV2
ASSVSGQETQY
>TRBJ1-2|TRBV6-1
ASSETRGDYGYT
>TRBJ2-7|TRBV4-1
ASSRGTTSYEQY
>TRBJ1-1|TRBV28
ASSSLRGTPEAF
>TRBJ2-3|TRBV28
ASRLQQGRGDTQY
>TRBJ2-1|TRBV2
ASSEAPLAGEYNEQF
>TRBJ2-5|TRBV28
ASQRMPGETQY
>TRBJ2-5|TRBV27
ASSLTGGNMETQY
>TRBJ2-4|TRBV5-6
ASSLGGPRVIQY
>TRBJ1-1|TRBV2
ASVVRGWREAF
>TRBJ2-7|TRBV9
ASSPYEGKGYEQY
>TRBJ2-7|TRBV4-1
ASSQDLLTYEQY
>TRBJ2-1|TRBV11-2
ASSFWTASGRAYNEQF
>TRBJ2-3|TRBV19
ASSIGTDLFTDTQY